The sequence of this T cell receptor (beta chain) was determined in a study of cytomegalovirus exposure and HLA in healthy donors. This CDR3 spans 16 amino acids. Study results and caveats: There were some V segments, including TRBV6-2 and TRBV6-3, excluded as indistinguishable.

The PCR used 60 Vbeta and 13 Jbeta primers. The data were produced by immunoSEQ multiplex PCR, yet TCRdb's version contains in-frame clones alone and is incomplete. This table holds roughly 200,000 clones, 79% found once. A word on this clone: The antigen remains unidentified.

The rearrangement uses TRBV7-5 and TRBJ2-7; the D call of TRBD2 is as the table states it, not checked on the DNA. TRBV7-5 is designated a pseudogene. Sequenced material: PBMCs. The clonotype originates from a woman aged 35 to 49 in good health and CMV-seronegative. The CDR3 DNA sequence: TGTGCCAGAAGCTTAGGTAGAACTAGCGGCTCCTACGAGCAGTACTTC. It translates to CARSLGRTSGSYEQYF.